The entry below describes one TCR beta chain. This entry belongs to a study of blood T cell repertoires in COVID-19. In the study overall: The samples span acute and convalescent COVID-19 from the United States, Italy and Spain. The cDNA or gDNA used as material had been derived from T cells, B-cell-depleted T cells, or PBMCs.

Per the study methods: The assay estimated nucleated cells by amplifying reference gene primers. TCRdb's table, derived via immunoSEQ multiplex PCR, lists solely in-frame clones and lacks some. V and J calls and clone size are copied from that table; D and trimming were computed from the DNA. The sample lists approximately 79,000 clones; 85% to 90% were seen once. The TCR comes from a man in his sixties with acute or convalescent COVID-19. Sequenced: peripheral blood.

The CDR3 spells CATSGAPTGGSGQPQHF. DNA of the CDR3: TGTGCCACCTCGGGGGCCCCGACAGGGGGTAGTGGTCAGCCCCAGCATTTT. The chain carries TRBV19 and TRBJ1-5; 9 bases match TRBD1. Germline V gene sequence: CDR1 LNHDA, CDR2 SQIVND (reference sequence). Losses at the gene ends were 10 bases for V and 6 bases for J; bases not matched to a gene: 19. The CDR3 has 17 residues.